What follows is one TCR beta chain and its context. CDR1 is SGHRS, CDR2 YFSETQ, per germline. J gave up 3 bases and V 4 bases, and 2 bases lay outside the gene matches. This CDR3 is built from 16 residues. This entry is derived from a study of blood T cell repertoires in COVID-19. The table came from immunoSEQ multiplex PCR; TCRdb's copy has only in-frame clones and leaves some out. The table shows about 40,000 clones, with roughly 86% occurring only once. The sequenced sample was peripheral blood. The receptor was isolated from a man aged 45-65 years in a cohort sampled during active COVID-19. The gene calls are TRBV5-1 and TRBJ2-2; 14 bases are a match to TRBD2. CDR3 in DNA: TGCGCCAGCAGCGGGACTAGCGGGAGCTACACCGGGGAGCTGTTTTTT. This gives the protein CASSGTSGSYTGELFF.